This TCR beta chain is from a study of radiotherapy plus CTLA-4 blockade in lung cancer. Study as a whole: Patients showed objective responses in about 20% of cases and disease control in approximately 28%.

Sequencing was performed with immunoSEQ multiplex PCR; in TCRdb, only in-frame clones are kept and a portion is missing. The table includes 30,000 to 45,000 clones, roughly 72% detected once. CDR3 length: 12 residues. V lost 0 bases and J 8 bases, leaving 5 bases between the germline ends. The germline gives CDR1 GTSNPN, CDR2 SVGIG (reference sequence). The sample was peripheral blood, taken from a patient treated with radiotherapy plus ipilimumab. The V gene is TRBV30, the J gene TRBJ1-6; no definite D call. The receptor was isolated from a human donor with non-small cell lung cancer who had stable disease on radiotherapy plus ipilimumab. As DNA, the CDR3 is TGTGCCTGGAGTGTACAATATTCACCCCTCCACTTT. This encodes CAWSVQYSPLHF.